The 32 T cell receptor beta chains below come from one sample, sequenced in a study of technical replicates of blood from several donors. Clones were read by immunoSEQ multiplex PCR, and TCRdb kept only the in-frame ones, dropping some. Counted here are approximately 79,000 clones, roughly 96% occurring once; the ten biggest clones make up 0.34%. Sequencing was carried out using T cells isolated from PBMCs. Receptors originate from a human donor in good health.

This chain links TRBV27 with TRBJ2-7; 7 positions match TRBD2. The CDR3 length is 14 residues. Germline V gives CDR1 MNHEY, CDR2 SMNVEV (reference sequence). The V and J ends lost 3 bases and 0 bases, in that order; junction bases with no gene match: 2. The CDR3 reads CASSFGGGSYEQYF. The CDR3 DNA reads TGTGCCAGCAGTTTCGGCGGGGGCTCCTACGAGCAGTACTTC.

The chain carries TRBV6-1 and TRBJ1-4; 8 bases match TRBD1. Germline V gene lookup returns CDR1 MNHNS and CDR2 SASEGT. V was clipped by 2 bases and J by 3 bases; unmatched bases: 5. CDR3 length: 16 residues. CDR3 region: CASSEPGQVANEKLFF. The CDR3, as DNA: TGTGCCAGCAGTGAACCGGGACAGGTCGCTAATGAAAAACTGTTTTTT.

The J gene is TRBJ2-2, the V gene TRBV6-5; 7 nucleotides agree with TRBD2. Germline V gives CDR1 MNHEY, CDR2 SVGAGI. The CDR3 loop spans 15 amino acids. V dropped 6 bases and J dropped 10; count of bases not matched to a gene: 14. This chain's CDR3 is CASRDEGTGGVELFF. CDR3 in DNA: TGTGCCAGCAGAGACGAGGGTACGGGAGGCGTGGAGCTGTTTTTT.

The CDR3 sequence: CASSYSNRGGHQPQHF. CDR3 DNA sequence: TGTGCCAGCAGTTACTCGAATCGAGGGGGTCATCAGCCCCAGCATTTT. The chain joins TRBV6-5 to TRBJ1-5, with a weak D call TRBD1 (6 bases). The CDR3 consists of 16 residues. The germline CDR1 and CDR2 sequences are MNHEY and SVGAGI. V was trimmed by 0 bases and J by 5 bases, leaving 14 bases between them.

This chain connects TRBV4-3 to TRBJ2-7, with D possibly being TRBD1 (5 bases). This CDR3 region has 15 residues. Trimming cost V 1 base and J 4 bases, with 14 bases left between them. The germline gives CDR1 LGHNA, CDR2 YSLEER. CDR3 bases: TGCGCCAGCAGCCAAGGCGGTCAACAGGTATACGAGCAGTACTTC. This codes for CASSQGGQQVYEQYF.

V is TRBV11-3 and J is TRBJ2-1, with 8 nucleotides matching TRBD2. Germline values: CDR1 SGHNT, CDR2 YENEEA. The CDR3 covers 16 residues. V lost 0 bases, J lost 12 bases, and 13 bases stayed unmatched. Here the CDR3 reads CASSLDLREGHVGQFF. The CDR3 bases are TGTGCCAGCAGCTTAGATCTCCGGGAGGGCCATGTAGGGCAGTTCTTC.

This rearrangement joins TRBV11-1 to TRBJ2-1; 8 positions agree with TRBD2. The CDR3 has 16 amino acids. Per germline, CDR1 SGHAT and CDR2 FQDESV (reference sequence). V dropped 1 base and J dropped 3; count of bases not matched to a gene: 5. DNA for the CDR3: TGTGCCAGCAGCTTAGTGTCGCTAGCGGGCTACAATGAGCAGTTCTTC. It specifies CASSLVSLAGYNEQFF.

This chain links TRBV7-2 with TRBJ2-7; 9 bases are shared with TRBD2. J gave up 4 bases and V 1 base, and 5 bases lay outside the gene matches. The CDR3 runs 15 residues. Germline V gene data show CDR1 as SGHTA and CDR2 as FQGNSA. CDR3 bases: TGTGCCAGCAGCTTAGTAGCGGGAGTGCGGTACGAGCAGTACTTC. Protein product: CASSLVAGVRYEQYF.

The CDR3, as DNA: TGTGCCTGGAGTGTCTGGGGGGCCGGGGAGCTGTTTTTT. It is translated as CAWSVWGAGELFF. The genes are TRBV30 and TRBJ2-2; maybe TRBD2 (6 bases). Germline CDR1 reads GTSNPN; CDR2 reads SVGIG (reference sequence). The CDR3 spans 13 residues. V lost 0 bases and J lost 6, with 8 bases in between.

About this clone: The germline gene is not matched at one end of the junction; a read error may be the cause. V usage is TRBV28 and J usage is TRBJ2-7; D is possibly TRBD1 (5 bases). The germline V gene encodes CDR1 MDHEN and CDR2 SYDVKM. The CDR3 runs to 15 residues. The CDR3 is CASSSYSQGSYEQYF. Here the CDR3 DNA reads TGTGCCAGCAGTTCTTACTCTCAGGGTAGCTACGAACAGTACTTC.

The J gene is TRBJ1-1, the V gene TRBV7-9; 7 positions agree with TRBD1. CDR3 length: 14 amino acids. Germline V lookup: CDR1 SEHNR, CDR2 FQNEAQ (reference sequence). The V segment lost 5 bases and the J segment 1 base; nucleotides outside the gene matches: 4. CDR3 sequence: CASSPRQGNTEAFF. The CDR3 DNA follows: TGTGCCAGCAGCCCAAGACAGGGGAACACTGAAGCTTTCTTT.

The chain couples TRBV5-6 to TRBJ2-7; 9 positions match TRBD1. Germline trimming cut 4 bases from V and 3 bases from J; bases unmatched to any gene: 11. Germline assignment: CDR1 SGHDT and CDR2 YYEEEE. CDR3 length: 16 residues. The CDR3 protein is CASSQTTTGGSYEQYF. CDR3 nucleotides: TGTGCCAGCAGCCAAACAACGACAGGGGGAAGCTACGAGCAGTACTTC.

V gene TRBV9 combines with J gene TRBJ1-3; 9 bases fit TRBD1. CDR1 and CDR2 from the germline V gene are SGDLS and YYNGEE. V lost 0 bases and J lost 7; bases outside the gene matches: 11. This CDR3 comprises 17 residues. This CDR3 reads CASSVGLGTGSSNTIYF. The CDR3 DNA reads TGTGCCAGCAGCGTAGGTTTGGGGACAGGGTCTTCGAACACCATATATTTT.

The V call is TRBV6-1, the J call TRBJ2-3, with a weak D call TRBD2 (6 bases). The length of the CDR3 is 14 residues. Germline V gene data show CDR1 as MNHNS and CDR2 as SASEGT. V was shortened by 4 bases and J by 0 bases, with 8 bases between the two germline ends. The CDR3 protein is CASSAGTSTDTQYF. In nucleotides, the CDR3 is TGTGCCAGCAGTGCGGGGACTAGCACAGATACGCAGTATTTT.

V and J are TRBV7-2 and TRBJ2-1; 13 nucleotides agree with TRBD2. There are 16 residues in the CDR3. J gave up 6 bases and V 3 bases, and 5 bases lay outside the gene matches. In germline, CDR1 is SGHTA, CDR2 FQGNSA. CDR3 sequence: CASSFPGTSGVNEQFF. Written as DNA, the CDR3 is TGTGCCAGCAGCTTCCCCGGGACTAGCGGGGTCAATGAGCAGTTCTTC.

The chain carries TRBV18 and TRBJ2-7; 10 nucleotides match TRBD1. J lost 7 bases, V lost 2 bases, and 2 bases had no gene match. This CDR3 is built from 13 residues. Germline V gives CDR1 KGHSH, CDR2 LQKENI. The CDR3 nucleotides are TGTGCCAGCTCACCATGGGACAGGGGAGAGCAGTACTTC. Translated: CASSPWDRGEQYF.

The chain is built from TRBV29-1 and TRBJ1-2; TRBD1 is a possible D gene (6 bases). Germline-derived CDR1 and CDR2 are SQVTM and ANQGSEA. CDR3 length: 13 residues. V shed 0 bases and J shed 8 bases, with 13 bases lying between them. CDR3 amino acids: CSVEDPGARGYTF. The CDR3 DNA reads as TGCAGCGTTGAAGATCCAGGGGCGAGGGGCTACACCTTC. Looking up the rest from reference TRBV29-1 and TRBJ1-2 gives the full variable domain: SAVISQKPSRDICQRGTSLTIQCQVDSQVTMMFWYRQQPGQSLTLIATANQGSEATYESGFVIDKFPISRPNLTFSTLTVSNMSPEDSSIYLCSVEDPGARGYTFGSGTRLTVV.

The V call is TRBV27, the J call TRBJ2-1; 7 bases agree with TRBD2. V lost 0 bases, J lost 4 bases, and 6 bases stayed unmatched. There are 16 residues in the CDR3. Germline V gene sequence: CDR1 MNHEY, CDR2 SMNVEV (reference sequence). CDR3 nucleotide sequence: TGTGCCAGCAGTTTATCGGGGGAGGGGAGGTACAATGAGCAGTTCTTC. It specifies CASSLSGEGRYNEQFF.

The CDR3 protein is CAWRDTQETQYF. CDR3 coding DNA: TGTGCCTGGAGGGACACCCAAGAGACCCAGTACTTC. The chain combines TRBV30 with TRBJ2-5, with D possibly matching TRBD1 (5 bases). The CDR3 consists of 12 residues. Trimming pared 3 bases from V and 1 base from J, leaving 6 bases between. The germline CDR1 and CDR2 sequences are GTSNPN and SVGIG (reference sequence).

The chain has TRBV28 and TRBJ2-1; 15 bases line up with TRBD2. Germline CDR1 MDHEN, CDR2 SYDVKM. This CDR3 has 17 amino acids. Trimming removed 1 base from V and 12 bases from J; junction bases left unmatched: 10. The CDR3 nucleotides read TGTGCCAGCAGTTTATCCTACGGACTAGCGGGAGGGGTAGGGCAGTTCTTC. It yields the protein CASSLSYGLAGGVGQFF.

V and J are TRBV11-2 and TRBJ2-2, with D tentatively TRBD2 (5 bases). The CDR3 spans 16 residues. The V gene's germline CDR1 is SGHAT and CDR2 FQNNGV. Trimming removed 1 base at V and 5 bases at J, with 14 bases between. The CDR3 region has the DNA TGTGCCAGCAGCTTAGTCGGCCGACTAACAACCGGGGAGCTGTTTTTT. This encodes CASSLVGRLTTGELFF. The full variable domain, completed using reference TRBV11-2 and TRBJ2-2, is EAGVAQSPRYKIIEKRQSVAFWCNPISGHATLYWYQQILGQGPKLLIQFQNNGVVDDSQLPKDRFSAERLKGVDSTLKIQPAKLEDSAVYLCASSLVGRLTTGELFFGEGSRLTVL.

The chain links TRBV14 to TRBJ1-1; a possible D gene is TRBD1 (6 bases). The V and J ends lost 5 bases and 4 bases respectively, with 17 bases between them. The CDR3 is 15 residues long. CDR1 is SGHDN, CDR2 FVKESK, per germline. The CDR3 DNA follows: TGTGCCAGCAGCTCCTGGGGGGGCACAGTCACTGAAGCTTTCTTT. Amino acids: CASSSWGGTVTEAFF.

As DNA, the CDR3 is TGTGCCAGCAGGGACTCTCCTCGCTACAATGAGCAGTTCTTC. It codes for CASRDSPRYNEQFF. This rearrangement joins TRBV28 to TRBJ2-1; tentative D call: TRBD2 (5 bases). The CDR3 spans 14 residues. Trimming took 6 bases from V and 3 from J, leaving 12 bases between them. Germline values: CDR1 MDHEN, CDR2 SYDVKM.

The CDR3 DNA is TGTGCCAGCAGCTTAGGGGGGGGCGCGAACACCGGGGAGCTGTTTTTT. Its protein product is CASSLGGGANTGELFF. The gene calls are TRBV7-2 and TRBJ2-2, with D possibly matching TRBD2 (7 bases). Trimming removed 1 base from V and 0 bases from J, with 9 bases in between. The CDR3 totals 16 residues. Germline CDR1 reads SGHTA; CDR2 reads FQGNSA.

Worth noting for this clone: One end of the junction fails to match germline, which may point to a read error. The chain links TRBV7-7 to TRBJ2-5; 9 nucleotides align to TRBD2. CDR1 is SSHAT, CDR2 FNYEAQ, per germline (reference sequence). CDR3 length: 16 amino acids. CDR3 region: CASSLIAGDFGETQYF. DNA of the CDR3: TGTGCTAGCAGCCTTATAGCGGGAGATTTCGGGGAGACCCAGTACTTC.

V usage is TRBV18 and J usage is TRBJ2-5; no reliable D call. V lost 2 bases and J lost 2, with 12 bases in between. This CDR3 region has 15 residues. Germline V gene lookup returns CDR1 KGHSH and CDR2 LQKENI. The CDR3 is CASSPLLLTQETQYF. The DNA of the CDR3 is TGTGCCAGCTCACCATTACTCCTGACTCAAGAGACCCAGTACTTC. Full variable domain (remainder filled in from reference TRBV18 and TRBJ2-5): NAGVMQNPRHLVRRRGQEARLRCSPMKGHSHVYWYRQLPEEGLKFMVYLQKENIIDESGMPKERFSAEFPKEGPSILRIQQVVRGDSAAYFCASSPLLLTQETQYFGPGTRLLVL.

CDR3 DNA sequence: TGTGCCAGCACCAACAGGGCCTCCTATGGCTACACCTTC. Translated: CASTNRASYGYTF. The chain joins TRBV2 to TRBJ1-2, with D perhaps matching TRBD1 (6 bases). CDR3 length: 13 residues. Looked up from germline, CDR1 is SNHLY and CDR2 is FYNNEI. V shed 7 bases and J shed 4 bases, with 13 bases lying between them.

V and J are TRBV18 and TRBJ1-1; 12 nucleotides match TRBD1. The V gene end was trimmed by 4 bases and the J gene end by 2 bases; junction bases not matched to a gene: 11. The CDR3 extends over 18 amino acids. From germline, CDR1 is KGHSH and CDR2 LQKENI. As DNA, the CDR3 is TGTGCCAGCTCACATAGCGGGACAGGGGGCGTAATAAACACTGAAGCTTTCTTT. This translates into CASSHSGTGGVINTEAFF.

The V and J genes are TRBV27 and TRBJ2-7; the D gene is possibly TRBD2 (6 bases). V was cut by 2 bases and J by 5 bases, with 16 bases left in between. The length of the CDR3 is 15 residues. Germline V gene data show CDR1 as MNHEY and CDR2 as SMNVEV (reference sequence). The CDR3 DNA follows: TGTGCCAGCAGTTTACAGAGGGAGGCCCCACACGAGCAGTACTTC. Translated: CASSLQREAPHEQYF.

The chain is built from TRBV10-3 and TRBJ2-3; D unresolved. Looked up from germline, CDR1 is ENHRY and CDR2 is SYGVKD. The V and J ends lost 7 bases and 0 bases respectively, with 11 bases between them. This CDR3 is 14 amino acids long. CDR3 sequence (DNA): TGTGCCATCACTGGCGGCCCTAGCACAGATACGCAGTATTTT. Translated, it gives CAITGGPSTDTQYF.

This chain links TRBV6-1 with TRBJ1-3; no reliable D call. This CDR3 has 16 amino acids. V lost 1 base and J 1 base, leaving 11 bases between the germline ends. Germline values: CDR1 MNHNS, CDR2 SASEGT. The CDR3 coding sequence is TGTGCCAGCAGTGAAGTGGCGGCCTTGTCTGGAAACACCATATATTTT. Amino acids: CASSEVAALSGNTIYF.

In this sample, this clone turned up once. J is TRBJ2-2 and V is TRBV7-2, with D possibly TRBD1 on 6 matching bases. This CDR3 has 14 amino acids. CDR1 is SGHTA, CDR2 FQGNSA, per germline. Trimming stripped 1 base from V and 6 bases from J, with 9 bases between. CDR3 sequence (DNA): TGTGCCAGCAGCTTAGGCCAGGGGTCCGGGGAGCTGTTTTTT. Translated: CASSLGQGSGELFF.